The 30 T cell receptor beta chains below come from one sample, sequenced in a study of patients and donors after allogeneic stem cell transplantation. TCRdb reprocessed the RT-PCR reads with MiXCR, giving one entry per CDR3 protein. The sample lists a few hundred thousand distinct CDR3 sequences, 38% occurring once. Input material: blood, either unsorted or a sorted T cell fraction (not recorded which). The origin of the receptors is a human donor who was either an allogeneic HSCT recipient or a stem cell or donor lymphocyte infusion donor (not recorded which). It is not recorded whose cells these are; they may come from a transplant donor.

There are a few counts of this clonotype. The rearrangement joins TRBV20-1 to TRBJ2-1, with 15 bases fitting TRBD2. Germline assignment: CDR1 DFQATT and CDR2 SNEGSKA (reference sequence). V lost 5 bases, J lost 9 bases, and 2 bases stayed unmatched. The CDR3 runs to 13 residues. CDR3 in amino acids: CSAWTSGGAEQFF. The CDR3 DNA follows: TGCAGTGCTTGGACTAGCGGGGGGGCTGAGCAGTTCTTC.

The V gene is TRBV28, the J gene TRBJ1-2, with TRBD1 matching over 9 bases. The CDR3 is made up of 14 amino acids. The junction had 10 bases not matched to a gene; V was cut back by 6 bases and J by 8 bases. Germline V gives CDR1 MDHEN, CDR2 SYDVKM. CDR3 in DNA: TGTGCCAGCAGATCACAGGGGGCCCCCGGGGGCTACACCTTC. Translated, it gives CASRSQGAPGGYTF.

This chain connects TRBV5-1 to TRBJ1-4, with 8 bases aligning to TRBD1. From germline, CDR1 is SGHRS and CDR2 YFSETQ. The ends lost 4 bases at V and 3 bases at J; junction bases unmatched: 2. CDR3 size: 14 residues. The CDR3 region is CASSRTGPNEKLFF. The CDR3 nucleotides are TGCGCCAGCAGCCGGACAGGGCCTAATGAAAAACTGTTTTTT. Filled out from reference TRBV5-1 and TRBJ1-4, the complete variable domain reads KAGVTQTPRYLIKTRGQQVTLSCSPISGHRSVSWYQQTPGQGLQFLFEYFSETQRNKGNFPGRFSGRQFSNSRSEMNVSTLELGDSALYLCASSRTGPNEKLFFGSGTQLSVL.

The chain is built from TRBV29-1 and TRBJ2-2, with 10 bases that match TRBD2. V shed 4 bases and J 7 bases; nucleotides not matched to a gene: 0. Germline CDR1 reads SQVTM; CDR2 reads ANQGSEA. CDR3 length equals 12 residues. The CDR3 DNA reads as TGCAGCGTTGGGACTAGCGGCGGGGAGCTGTTTTTT. Translating gives CSVGTSGGELFF.

The chain joins TRBV27 to TRBJ1-2; D remains unclear. The CDR3 consists of 12 residues. The V and J ends lost 5 bases and 8 bases respectively, with 12 bases between them. Germline V CDR1 and CDR2: MNHEY, SMNVEV (reference sequence). The CDR3 spells CASSPYSGGYTF. In nucleotides, the CDR3 is TGTGCCAGCAGTCCTTACTCGGGGGGCTACACCTTC.

Only one count was recorded for this clonotype. This chain connects TRBV10-3 to TRBJ2-7, with a tentative D call TRBD2 (6 bases). The germline V and J ends were trimmed by 3 bases and 0 bases, with 12 bases remaining between them. CDR1 and CDR2 from the germline V gene are ENHRY and SYGVKD. The CDR3 sequence is 15 residues long. This chain's CDR3 is CAISDPGLSSYEQYF. CDR3 DNA: TGTGCCATCAGTGACCCGGGACTGAGCTCCTACGAGCAGTACTTC.

The sample holds a few counts of this clonotype. This rearrangement joins TRBV7-6 to TRBJ1-1; D is ambiguous. Germline V lookup: CDR1 SGHVS, CDR2 FNYEAQ. The CDR3 consists of 13 residues. V lost 5 bases, J lost 2 bases, and 9 bases lay in between. Written as DNA, the CDR3 is TGTGCCAGCAGCCGTCGAAGAAACACTGAAGCTTTCTTT. As protein: CASSRRRNTEAFF.

This clonotype was seen at least ten times. The CDR3 bases are TGTGCCAGCAGCTTAGAGCGCGGGAATCAGCCCCAGCATTTT. Amino acid sequence: CASSLERGNQPQHF. The gene calls are TRBV7-6 and TRBJ1-5; D uncertain. CDR3 length: 14 amino acids. Germline CDR1 and CDR2: SGHVS and FNYEAQ. V shed 1 base and J shed 4 bases, with 8 bases lying between them.

The CDR3 spells CASSSLGLAGAADTQYF. CDR3 DNA: TGTGCCAGCAGTTCACTAGGACTAGCGGGGGCCGCAGATACGCAGTATTTT. V and J are TRBV6-5 and TRBJ2-3; 13 bases agree with TRBD2. The CDR3 runs 17 residues. J gave up 4 bases and V 4 bases, and 8 bases lay outside the gene matches. The V gene's germline CDR1 is MNHEY and CDR2 SVGAGI.

V is TRBV2 and J is TRBJ2-5, with 9 bases identical to TRBD2. The CDR3 runs 15 residues. With V trimmed by 4 bases and J by 5 bases, 8 bases remained unmatched. Germline CDR1 is SNHLY and CDR2 is FYNNEI. Here the CDR3 DNA reads TGTGCCAGCAGTGGGCTAGCGGGGCGGCAGGAGACCCAGTACTTC. Encoded protein: CASSGLAGRQETQYF.

The J gene is TRBJ2-7, the V gene TRBV25-1, with D perhaps TRBD1 (7 bases). Deletions cut 2 bases from V and 6 bases from J, with 11 bases between. Germline V gene sequence: CDR1 MGHDK, CDR2 SYGVNS. CDR3 length equals 13 residues. The CDR3 DNA sequence: TGTGCCAGCAGTGAACACAGGGGAGGCGAGCAGTACTTC. This gives the protein CASSEHRGGEQYF.

The chain joins TRBV19 to TRBJ2-7; 7 nucleotides agree with TRBD1. V dropped 5 bases and J dropped 0; count of bases not matched to a gene: 4. The CDR3 extends over 14 amino acids. Germline-derived CDR1 and CDR2 are LNHDA and SQIVND (reference sequence). The CDR3 region has the DNA TGTGCCAGTAGTTGGGGACAGAGCTCCTACGAGCAGTACTTC. Protein sequence: CASSWGQSSYEQYF. The full variable domain, in which reference TRBV19 and TRBJ2-7 provide the parts outside the CDR3, is DGGITQSPKYLFRKEGQNVTLSCEQNLNHDAMYWYRQDPGQGLRLIYYSQIVNDFQKGDIAEGYSVSREKKESFPLTVTSAQKNPTAFYLCASSWGQSSYEQYFGPGTRLTVT.

This clonotype was seen a few times. The chain links TRBV20-1 to TRBJ1-1, with D tentatively TRBD1 (5 bases). V lost 3 bases and J lost 0, with 8 bases in between. Looked up from germline, CDR1 is DFQATT and CDR2 is SNEGSKA (reference sequence). The CDR3 spans 13 residues. The CDR3 spells CSASMGLNTEAFF. In DNA, the CDR3 is TGCAGTGCTAGCATGGGGCTGAACACTGAAGCTTTCTTT.

This chain uses TRBV29-1 with TRBJ1-1, with D maybe TRBD1 (6 bases). The length of the CDR3 is 14 residues. CDR1 SQVTM and CDR2 ANQGSEA come from the germline V gene. V was shortened by 4 bases and J by 5 bases, with 17 bases between the two germline ends. CDR3 sequence reads: CSVGVYREGTEAFF. CDR3 nucleotides: TGCAGCGTTGGAGTATACAGGGAAGGGACTGAAGCTTTCTTT.

The rearrangement links TRBV7-9 to TRBJ1-3; D perhaps matches TRBD1 (6 bases). Trimming stripped 3 bases from V and 2 bases from J, with 8 bases between. Germline V gives CDR1 SEHNR, CDR2 FQNEAQ (reference sequence). The CDR3 has 14 amino acids. The CDR3 DNA reads TGTGCCAGCAGCTTTGAGGGGGCTGGAAACACCATATATTTT. It codes for CASSFEGAGNTIYF.

The chain carries TRBV18 and TRBJ1-3; 7 nucleotides line up with TRBD1. CDR1 is KGHSH and CDR2 is LQKENI in the germline V gene. This CDR3 is 14 amino acids long. The V segment lost 2 bases and the J segment 5 bases; nucleotides outside the gene matches: 3. CDR3 sequence: CASSPGQARNTIYF. The CDR3 DNA is TGTGCCAGCTCACCAGGACAGGCCCGAAACACCATATATTTT.

The chain is built from TRBV12-3 or TRBV12-4 and TRBJ1-4; D remains ambiguous. The length of the CDR3 is 16 residues. V dropped 4 bases and J dropped 3 bases, with 15 bases sitting between them. Written as DNA, the CDR3 is TGTGCCAGCAGTTCTGGTGGGCCGAGGGCTAATGAAAAACTGTTTTTT. It translates to CASSSGGPRANEKLFF.

CDR3 region: CASSPFGSYEQYF. CDR3 DNA: TGTGCCAGCAGTCCTTTCGGCAGCTACGAGCAGTACTTC. The chain links TRBV27 to TRBJ2-7; no firm D call. Between the trimmed V and J ends, which lost 5 bases and 3 bases, there was a span of 11 bases. There are 13 residues in the CDR3. CDR1 and CDR2 (germline): MNHEY, SMNVEV (reference sequence).

In this sample, this clonotype turned up a few times. DNA of the CDR3: TGCGCCAGCACGGAGGGTAGCGGCACCGGGGAGCTGTTTTTT. Translating gives CASTEGSGTGELFF. The V call is TRBV5-1, the J call TRBJ2-2; D may be TRBD2 (6 bases). This CDR3 is 14 amino acids long. V was clipped by 6 bases and J by 4 bases, with 13 bases between them. Germline assignment: CDR1 SGHRS and CDR2 YFSETQ.

This clonotype was seen a few times. The genes are TRBV10-3 and TRBJ1-6; D not certain. V lost 3 bases and J lost 9, with 9 bases in between. CDR1 and CDR2 from the germline V gene are ENHRY and SYGVKD. The CDR3 extends over 13 amino acids. CDR3: CAISDGLGSPLHF. The DNA for the CDR3 is TGTGCCATCAGTGACGGACTGGGTTCACCCCTCCACTTT.

The chain's CDR3 is CASSLGPGRSPLHF. Here the CDR3 DNA reads TGTGCCAGCAGCTTAGGGCCTGGTCGTTCACCCCTCCACTTT. The rearrangement uses TRBV7-3 and TRBJ1-6; no clear D gene. V lost 2 bases and J 9 bases, leaving 11 bases between the germline ends. The CDR3 has 14 amino acids. The germline V gene has CDR1 SGHTA and CDR2 FQGTGA. The whole variable domain, filled in from reference TRBV7-3 and TRBJ1-6, reads GAGVSQTPSNKVTEKGKYVELRCDPISGHTALYWYRQSLGQGPEFLIYFQGTGAADDSGLPNDRFFAVRPEGSVSTLKIQRTERGDSAVYLCASSLGPGRSPLHFGNGTRLTVT.

This clonotype has more than one count but fewer than ten. This rearrangement joins TRBV29-1 to TRBJ2-2; the D gene is possibly TRBD1 (5 bases). There are 14 residues in the CDR3. V gave up 7 bases and J gave up 1 base, with 13 bases separating them. Germline V gives CDR1 SQVTM, CDR2 ANQGSEA. The CDR3: CSAETALNTGELFF. The CDR3 region has the DNA TGCAGCGCCGAGACAGCCTTGAACACCGGGGAGCTGTTTTTT.

The chain links TRBV5-1 to TRBJ2-7, with a tentative D call TRBD1 (6 bases). V was cut by 1 base and J by 2 bases, with 16 bases left in between. Per the germline V gene, CDR1 is SGHRS and CDR2 is YFSETQ. CDR3 size: 16 residues. The CDR3 sequence is CASSLFIPGETYEQYF. The CDR3 DNA is TGCGCCAGCAGCTTGTTTATCCCAGGGGAAACCTACGAGCAGTACTTC.

This chain uses TRBV6-1 with TRBJ1-5; D ambiguous. This CDR3 region has 11 residues. Germline V CDR1 and CDR2: MNHNS, SASEGT. Trimming took 3 bases from V and 6 from J, leaving 3 bases between them. The CDR3 loop is CASSDIQPQHF. CDR3 nucleotides: TGTGCCAGCAGTGATATTCAGCCCCAGCATTTT.

This chain uses TRBV14 with TRBJ2-7; 8 bases fit TRBD1. Germline CDR1 SGHDN, CDR2 FVKESK. V gave up 1 base and J gave up 2 bases; unmatched junction bases: 7. The CDR3 runs 16 residues. The CDR3 DNA reads TGTGCCAGCAGCCAAGGCTACCGGGACAGGACCTACGAGCAGTACTTC. Translation gives CASSQGYRDRTYEQYF.

This clonotype appeared a few times. The chain uses TRBV7-9 and TRBJ1-1, with no clear D. V was shortened by 1 base and J by 1 base, with 13 bases between the two germline ends. Per germline, CDR1 SEHNR and CDR2 FQNEAQ (reference sequence). The CDR3 spans 16 residues. The chain's CDR3 is CASSLGSNTQNTEAFF. The CDR3 DNA is TGTGCCAGCAGCTTAGGGTCAAACACCCAGAACACTGAAGCTTTCTTT.

This chain joins TRBV18 and TRBJ2-1; 13 bases line up with TRBD2. Germline V gene data show CDR1 as KGHSH and CDR2 as LQKENI. This CDR3 contains 15 residues. J gave up 7 bases and V 6 bases, and 6 bases lay outside the gene matches. CDR3 in DNA: TGTGCCAGCTCGCGACTAGCGGGGGGATGGAATGAGCAGTTCTTC. Translating it yields CASSRLAGGWNEQFF.

The chain couples TRBV10-3 to TRBJ1-3, with D tentatively TRBD1 (5 bases). CDR1 and CDR2 (germline): ENHRY, SYGVKD. The CDR3 extends over 15 amino acids. The V gene lost 11 bases and the J gene lost 0 bases, with 17 bases spanning the gap. CDR3 residues: CAAMRDSLSGNTIYF. CDR3 nucleotides: TGTGCCGCGATGCGTGACAGTCTCTCTGGAAACACCATATATTTT.

The genes are TRBV4-1 and TRBJ2-3; 8 bases map to TRBD2. Germline CDR1 is MGHRA and CDR2 is YSYEKL. CDR3 length equals 16 residues. V shed 4 bases and J 3 bases; nucleotides not matched to a gene: 9. CDR3 region: CASSPTGGGATDTQYF. In nucleotides, the CDR3 is TGCGCCAGCAGCCCCACCGGGGGGGGGGCAACAGATACGCAGTATTTT.

The rearrangement links TRBV2 to TRBJ2-7; a weak D match, TRBD1 (5 bases). V lost 6 bases, J lost 4 bases, and 7 bases lay in between. The CDR3 sequence is 11 residues long. Germline assignment: CDR1 SNHLY and CDR2 FYNNEI. This chain's CDR3 is CASRGPYEQYF. CDR3 DNA: TGTGCCAGCAGGGGGCCTTACGAGCAGTACTTC.